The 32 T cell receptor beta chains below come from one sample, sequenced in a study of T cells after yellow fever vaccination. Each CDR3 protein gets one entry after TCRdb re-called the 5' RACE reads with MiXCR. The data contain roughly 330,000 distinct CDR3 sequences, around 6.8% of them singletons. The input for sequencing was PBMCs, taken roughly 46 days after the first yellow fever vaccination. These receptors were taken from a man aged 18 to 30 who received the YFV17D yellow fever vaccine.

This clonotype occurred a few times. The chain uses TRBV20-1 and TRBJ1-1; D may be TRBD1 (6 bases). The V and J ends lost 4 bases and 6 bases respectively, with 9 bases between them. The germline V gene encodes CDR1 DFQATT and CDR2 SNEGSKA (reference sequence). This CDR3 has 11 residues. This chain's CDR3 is CSATGEAEAFF. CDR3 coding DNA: TGCAGTGCTACAGGGGAAGCTGAAGCTTTCTTT.

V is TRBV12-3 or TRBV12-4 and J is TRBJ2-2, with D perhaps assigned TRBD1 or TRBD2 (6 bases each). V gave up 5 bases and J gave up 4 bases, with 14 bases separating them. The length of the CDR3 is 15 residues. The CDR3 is CASSRDGGTTGELFF. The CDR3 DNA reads TGTGCCAGCAGTCGGGACGGGGGCACCACCGGGGAGCTGTTTTTT.

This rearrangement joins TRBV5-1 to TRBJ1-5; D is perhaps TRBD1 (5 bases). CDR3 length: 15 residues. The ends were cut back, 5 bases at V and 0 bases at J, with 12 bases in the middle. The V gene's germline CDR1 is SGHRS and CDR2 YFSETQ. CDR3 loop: CASRLTVYSNQPQHF. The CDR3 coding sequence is TGCGCCAGCAGACTGACAGTATATAGCAATCAGCCCCAGCATTTT.

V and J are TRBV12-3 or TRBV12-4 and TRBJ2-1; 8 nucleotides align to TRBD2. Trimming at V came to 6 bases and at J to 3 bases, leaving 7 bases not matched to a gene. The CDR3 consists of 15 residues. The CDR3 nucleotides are TGTGCCAGCAGCCCAGCGGGGGTCTACTACAATGAGCAGTTCTTC. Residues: CASSPAGVYYNEQFF.

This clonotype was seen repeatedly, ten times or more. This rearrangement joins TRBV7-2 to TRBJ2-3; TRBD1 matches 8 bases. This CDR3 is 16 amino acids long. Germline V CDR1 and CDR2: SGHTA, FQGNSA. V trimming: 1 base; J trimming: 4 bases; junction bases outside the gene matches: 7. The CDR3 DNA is TGTGCCAGCAGCTTAGAGGGCAGGGGGCTCTCAGATACGCAGTATTTT. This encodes CASSLEGRGLSDTQYF.

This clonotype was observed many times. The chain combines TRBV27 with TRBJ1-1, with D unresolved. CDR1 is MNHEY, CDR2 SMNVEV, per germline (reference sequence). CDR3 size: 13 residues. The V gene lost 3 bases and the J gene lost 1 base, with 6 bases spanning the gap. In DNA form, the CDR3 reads TGTGCCAGCAGTTTCCGGGAGAACACTGAAGCTTTCTTT. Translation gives CASSFRENTEAFF.

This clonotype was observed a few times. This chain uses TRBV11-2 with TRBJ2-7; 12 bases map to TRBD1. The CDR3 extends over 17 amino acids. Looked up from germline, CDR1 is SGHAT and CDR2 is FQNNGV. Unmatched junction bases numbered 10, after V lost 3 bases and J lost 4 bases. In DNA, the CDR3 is TGTGCCAGCAGCTTGGGGTTGCGGGGACAGGGGGCATACGAGCAGTACTTC. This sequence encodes CASSLGLRGQGAYEQYF.

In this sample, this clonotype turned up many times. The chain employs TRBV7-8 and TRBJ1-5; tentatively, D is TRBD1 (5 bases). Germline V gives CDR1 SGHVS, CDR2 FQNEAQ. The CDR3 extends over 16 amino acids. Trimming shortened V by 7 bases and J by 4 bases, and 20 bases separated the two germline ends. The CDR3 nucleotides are TGTGCCAGCACCCTAGGGGTTGTGGGGATTAATCAGCCCCAGCATTTT. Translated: CASTLGVVGINQPQHF.

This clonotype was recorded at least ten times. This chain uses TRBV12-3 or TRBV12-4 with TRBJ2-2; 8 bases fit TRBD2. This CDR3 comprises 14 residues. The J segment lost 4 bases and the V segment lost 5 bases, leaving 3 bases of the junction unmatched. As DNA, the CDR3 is TGTGCCAGCAGTCGCGGGGGGTTCACCGGGGAGCTGTTTTTT. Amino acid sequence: CASSRGGFTGELFF.

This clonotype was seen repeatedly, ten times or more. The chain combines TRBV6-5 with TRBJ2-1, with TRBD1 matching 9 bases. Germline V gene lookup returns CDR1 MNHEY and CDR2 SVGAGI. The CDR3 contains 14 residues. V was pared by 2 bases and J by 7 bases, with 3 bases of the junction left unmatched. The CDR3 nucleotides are TGTGCCAGCAGTTACCGGACAGGGGCGAATGAGCAGTTCTTC. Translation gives CASSYRTGANEQFF.

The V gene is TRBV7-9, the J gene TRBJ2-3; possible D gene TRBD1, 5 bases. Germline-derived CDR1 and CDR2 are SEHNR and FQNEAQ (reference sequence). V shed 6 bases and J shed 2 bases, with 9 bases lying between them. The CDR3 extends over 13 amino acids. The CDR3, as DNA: TGTGCCAGCAGTAGGACAACCACAGATACGCAGTATTTT. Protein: CASSRTTTDTQYF. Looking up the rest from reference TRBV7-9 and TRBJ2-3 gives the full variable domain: DTGVSQNPRHKITKRGQNVTFRCDPISEHNRLYWYRQTLGQGPEFLTYFQNEAQLEKSRLLSDRFSAERPKGSFSTLEIQRTEQGDSAMYLCASSRTTTDTQYFGPGTRLTVL.

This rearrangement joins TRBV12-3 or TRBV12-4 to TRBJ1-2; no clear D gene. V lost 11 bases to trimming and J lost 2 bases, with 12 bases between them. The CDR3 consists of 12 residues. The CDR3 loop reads CAAGKSNYGYTF. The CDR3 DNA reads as TGTGCCGCGGGGAAGAGCAACTATGGCTACACCTTC.

CDR3 in amino acids: CASSVYGDTQYF. The CDR3 bases are TGTGCCAGCAGCGTATATGGGGATACGCAGTATTTT. The chain couples TRBV7-9 to TRBJ2-3; D is ambiguous. CDR3 length: 12 amino acids. Looked up from germline, CDR1 is SEHNR and CDR2 is FQNEAQ (reference sequence). V was shortened by 5 bases and J by 6 bases, with 9 bases between the two germline ends.

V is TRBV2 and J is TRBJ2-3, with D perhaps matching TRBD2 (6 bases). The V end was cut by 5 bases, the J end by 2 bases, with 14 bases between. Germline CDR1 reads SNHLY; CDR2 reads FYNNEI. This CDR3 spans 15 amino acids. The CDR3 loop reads CASSFGGGDTDTQYF. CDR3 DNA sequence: TGTGCCAGCAGTTTTGGTGGCGGGGACACAGATACGCAGTATTTT.

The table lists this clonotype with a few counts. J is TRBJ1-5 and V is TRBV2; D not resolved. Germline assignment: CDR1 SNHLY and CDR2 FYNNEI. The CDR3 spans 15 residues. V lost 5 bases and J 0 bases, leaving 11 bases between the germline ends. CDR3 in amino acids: CASSTGRYSNQPQHF. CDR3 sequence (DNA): TGTGCCAGCAGTACTGGGCGGTATAGCAATCAGCCCCAGCATTTT.

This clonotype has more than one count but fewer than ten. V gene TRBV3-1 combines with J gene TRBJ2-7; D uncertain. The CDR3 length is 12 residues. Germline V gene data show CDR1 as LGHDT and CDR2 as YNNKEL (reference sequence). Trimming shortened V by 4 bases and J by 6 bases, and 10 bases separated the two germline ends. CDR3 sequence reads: CASSPSTAEQYF. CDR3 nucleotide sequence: TGTGCCAGCAGCCCATCGACTGCCGAGCAGTACTTC.

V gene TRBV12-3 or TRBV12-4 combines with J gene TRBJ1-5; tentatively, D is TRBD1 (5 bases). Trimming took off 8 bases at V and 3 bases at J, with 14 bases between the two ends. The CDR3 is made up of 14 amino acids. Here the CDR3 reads CASGRGTFNQPQHF. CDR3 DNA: TGTGCCAGCGGGAGGGGCACGTTCAATCAGCCCCAGCATTTT.

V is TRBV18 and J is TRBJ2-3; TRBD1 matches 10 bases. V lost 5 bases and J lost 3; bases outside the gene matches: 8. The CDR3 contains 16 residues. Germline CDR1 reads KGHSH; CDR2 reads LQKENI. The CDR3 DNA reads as TGTGCCAGCTCAGGCCGGGACAGGGGAGTTACAGATACGCAGTATTTT. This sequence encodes CASSGRDRGVTDTQYF.

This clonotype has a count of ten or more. CDR3 region: CASRGPINQPQHF. In DNA, the CDR3 is TGTGCCAGCAGAGGACCGATCAATCAGCCCCAGCATTTT. The rearrangement uses TRBV6-1 and TRBJ1-5, with no clear D. The V gene lost 6 bases and the J gene lost 3 bases, with 9 bases spanning the gap. This CDR3 is built from 13 residues. CDR1 and CDR2 (germline): MNHNS, SASEGT.

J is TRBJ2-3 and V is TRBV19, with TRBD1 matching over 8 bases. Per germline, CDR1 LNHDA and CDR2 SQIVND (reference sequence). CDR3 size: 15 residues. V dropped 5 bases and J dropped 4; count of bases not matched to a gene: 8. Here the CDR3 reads CASSETGGVADTQYF. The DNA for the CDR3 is TGTGCCAGTAGTGAAACAGGGGGAGTCGCAGATACGCAGTATTTT.

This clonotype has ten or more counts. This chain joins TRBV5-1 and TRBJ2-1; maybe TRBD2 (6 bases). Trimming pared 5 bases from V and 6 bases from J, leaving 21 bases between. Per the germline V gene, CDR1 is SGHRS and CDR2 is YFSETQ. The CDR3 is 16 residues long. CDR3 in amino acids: CASRLPGLDVRNEQFF. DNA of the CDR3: TGCGCCAGCAGACTCCCGGGACTGGACGTCCGCAATGAGCAGTTCTTC.

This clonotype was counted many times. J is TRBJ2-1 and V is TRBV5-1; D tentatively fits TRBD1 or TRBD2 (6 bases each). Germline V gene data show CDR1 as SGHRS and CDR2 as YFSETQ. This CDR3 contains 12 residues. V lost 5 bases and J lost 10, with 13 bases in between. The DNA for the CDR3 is TGCGCCAGCAGGAGGGGGGCCGGGGAGCAGTTCTTC. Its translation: CASRRGAGEQFF.

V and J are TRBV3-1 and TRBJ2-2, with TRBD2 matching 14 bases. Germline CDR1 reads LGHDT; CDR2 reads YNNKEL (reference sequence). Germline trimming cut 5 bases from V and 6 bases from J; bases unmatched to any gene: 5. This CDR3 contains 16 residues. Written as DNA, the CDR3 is TGTGCCAGCAGCTTCTTGACTAGCGGGGGGGCCGGGGAGCTGTTTTTT. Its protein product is CASSFLTSGGAGELFF.

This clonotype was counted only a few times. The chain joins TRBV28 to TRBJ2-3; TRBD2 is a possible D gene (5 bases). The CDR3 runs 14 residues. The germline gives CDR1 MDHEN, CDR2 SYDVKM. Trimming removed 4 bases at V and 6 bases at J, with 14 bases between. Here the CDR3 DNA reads TGTGCCAGCAGTTCCCCCTGGACTGGGGATACGCAGTATTTT. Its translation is CASSSPWTGDTQYF.

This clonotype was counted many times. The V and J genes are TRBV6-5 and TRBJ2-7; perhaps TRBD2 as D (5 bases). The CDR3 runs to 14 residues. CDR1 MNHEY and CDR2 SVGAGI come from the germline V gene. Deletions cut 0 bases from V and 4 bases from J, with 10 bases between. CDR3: CASSYSRGQYEQYF. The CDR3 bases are TGTGCCAGCAGTTACTCTCGAGGGCAGTACGAGCAGTACTTC.

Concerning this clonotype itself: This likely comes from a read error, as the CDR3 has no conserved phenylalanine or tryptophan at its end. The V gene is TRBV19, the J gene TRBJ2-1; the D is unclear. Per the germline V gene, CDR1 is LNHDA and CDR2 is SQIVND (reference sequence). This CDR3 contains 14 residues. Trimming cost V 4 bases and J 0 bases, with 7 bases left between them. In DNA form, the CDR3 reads TGTGCCAGTAGTACCATTAGCTCCTACAATGAGCAGTTCTTA. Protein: CASSTISSYNEQFL.

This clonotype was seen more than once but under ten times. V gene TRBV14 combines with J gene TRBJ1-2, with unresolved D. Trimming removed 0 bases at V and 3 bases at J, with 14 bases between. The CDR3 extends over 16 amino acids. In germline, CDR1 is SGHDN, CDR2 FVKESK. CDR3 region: CASSQDLGTDYYGYTF. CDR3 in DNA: TGTGCCAGCAGCCAAGATCTTGGCACGGACTACTATGGCTACACCTTC. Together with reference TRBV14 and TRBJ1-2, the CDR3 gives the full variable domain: EAGVTQFPSHSVIEKGQTVTLRCDPISGHDNLYWYRRVMGKEIKFLLHFVKESKQDESGMPNNRFLAERTGGTYSTLKVQPAELEDSGVYFCASSQDLGTDYYGYTFGSGTRLTVV.

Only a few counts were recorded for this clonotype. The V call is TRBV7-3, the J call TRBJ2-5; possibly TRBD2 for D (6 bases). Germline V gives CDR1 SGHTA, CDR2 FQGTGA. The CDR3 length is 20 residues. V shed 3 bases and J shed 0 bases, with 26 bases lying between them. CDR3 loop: CASSFGAGLLPSIYQETQYF. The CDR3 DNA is TGTGCCAGCAGCTTTGGAGCGGGCCTCCTCCCCTCGATATACCAAGAGACCCAGTACTTC.

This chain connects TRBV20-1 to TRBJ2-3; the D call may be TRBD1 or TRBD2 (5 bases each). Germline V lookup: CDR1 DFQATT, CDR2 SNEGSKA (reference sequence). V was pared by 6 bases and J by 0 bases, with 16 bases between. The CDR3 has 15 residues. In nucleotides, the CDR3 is TGCAGTGCCCACGGGACCTCGAAGAGCACAGATACGCAGTATTTT. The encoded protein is CSAHGTSKSTDTQYF.

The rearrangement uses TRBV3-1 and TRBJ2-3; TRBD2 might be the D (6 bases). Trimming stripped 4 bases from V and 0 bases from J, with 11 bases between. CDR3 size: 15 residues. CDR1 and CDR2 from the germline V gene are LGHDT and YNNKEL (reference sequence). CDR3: CASSPTGTSTDTQYF. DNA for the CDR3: TGTGCCAGCAGCCCGACCGGGACTAGCACAGATACGCAGTATTTT.

CDR3 in amino acids: CASSLRFRGSGANVLTF. CDR3 bases: TGTGCCAGCAGCTTGCGGTTCAGGGGCTCTGGGGCCAACGTCCTGACTTTC. This chain uses TRBV5-5 with TRBJ2-6; perhaps TRBD1 as D (6 bases). The CDR3 is 17 residues long. From germline, CDR1 is SGHKS and CDR2 YYEKEE (reference sequence). V lost 1 base and J lost 0, with 11 bases in between.

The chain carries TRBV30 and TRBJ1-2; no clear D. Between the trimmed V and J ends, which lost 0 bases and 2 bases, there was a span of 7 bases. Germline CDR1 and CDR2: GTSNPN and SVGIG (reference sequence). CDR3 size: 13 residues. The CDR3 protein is CAWSVGVNYGYTF. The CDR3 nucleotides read TGTGCCTGGAGTGTTGGAGTAAACTATGGCTACACCTTC. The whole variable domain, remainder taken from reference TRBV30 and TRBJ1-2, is SQTIHQWPATLVQPVGSPLSLECTVEGTSNPNLYWYRQAAGRGLQLLFYSVGIGQISSEVPQNLSASRPQDRQFILSSKKLLLSDSGFYLCAWSVGVNYGYTFGSGTRLTVV.